The TCR beta chain described here comes from a study of cytomegalovirus exposure and HLA in healthy donors. Across the whole study: About 80 million unique TCRs, all from HLA-typed donors, were included in an early release of the data. Genotyping showed 70% to 90% of approximately 430 donors falling in the Caucasian-associated ancestry cluster.

This clone appeared a few times. A multiplex PCR was run with 60 Vbeta primers and 13 Jbeta primers. Sequencing used immunoSEQ multiplex PCR; TCRdb keeps in-frame clones, though not all of them. The sample lists roughly 150,000 clones, roughly 80% seen once, with about 3.1% in the top ten. V was shortened by 9 bases and J by 7 bases, with 13 bases between the two germline ends. This CDR3 is built from 12 residues. Germline V gene lookup returns CDR1 MNHEY and CDR2 SMNVEV (reference sequence). Sequencing input: PBMCs. The clonotype originates from a male donor in good health and CMV-seronegative. The rearrangement uses TRBV27 and TRBJ2-1; tentatively, D is TRBD2 (5 bases). CDR3 residues: CASSSLGNEQFF. In DNA form, the CDR3 reads TGTGCCAGTTCTAGCCTGGGGAATGAGCAGTTCTTC.